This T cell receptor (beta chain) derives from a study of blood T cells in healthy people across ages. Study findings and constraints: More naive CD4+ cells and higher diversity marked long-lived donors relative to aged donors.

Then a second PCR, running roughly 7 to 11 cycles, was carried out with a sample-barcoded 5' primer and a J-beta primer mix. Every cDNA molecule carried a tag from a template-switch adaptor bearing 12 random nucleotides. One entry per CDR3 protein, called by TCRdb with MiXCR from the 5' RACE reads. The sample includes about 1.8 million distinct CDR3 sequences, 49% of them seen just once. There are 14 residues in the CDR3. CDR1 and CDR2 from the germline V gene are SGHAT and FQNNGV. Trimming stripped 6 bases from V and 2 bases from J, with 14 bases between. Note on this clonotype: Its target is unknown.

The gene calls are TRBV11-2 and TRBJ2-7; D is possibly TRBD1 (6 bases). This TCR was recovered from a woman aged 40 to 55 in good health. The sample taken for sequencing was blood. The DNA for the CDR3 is TGTGCCAGCAGACCCCCGGACAGACCCTACGAGCAGTACTTC. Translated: CASRPPDRPYEQYF. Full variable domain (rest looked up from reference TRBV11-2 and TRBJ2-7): EAGVAQSPRYKIIEKRQSVAFWCNPISGHATLYWYQQILGQGPKLLIQFQNNGVVDDSQLPKDRFSAERLKGVDSTLKIQPAKLEDSAVYLCASRPPDRPYEQYFGPGTRLTVT.